This TCR beta chain originates from a study of blood T cell repertoires in COVID-19. The table came from immunoSEQ multiplex PCR; TCRdb's copy has only in-frame clones and leaves some out. The sample carries around 170,000 clones, approximately 79% recorded once. Trimming shortened V by 4 bases and J by 2 bases, and 16 bases separated the two germline ends. The CDR3 sequence is 15 residues long. Germline V gene lookup returns CDR1 SGHRS and CDR2 YFSETQ. This TCR was sampled from a woman older than 75 with acute or convalescent COVID-19. The chain links TRBV5-1 to TRBJ2-7, with D possibly being TRBD2 (6 bases). Material: peripheral blood. CDR3 DNA sequence: TGCGCCAGCAGCCCGGGTTGGGGGGAAACCTACGAGCAGTACTTC. Its protein product is CASSPGWGETYEQYF. Full variable domain (outside the CDR3, taken from reference TRBV5-1 and TRBJ2-7): KAGVTQTPRYLIKTRGQQVTLSCSPISGHRSVSWYQQTPGQGLQFLFEYFSETQRNKGNFPGRFSGRQFSNSRSEMNVSTLELGDSALYLCASSPGWGETYEQYFGPGTRLTVT.